One sample yielded the 21 T cell receptor beta chains listed below, sequenced in a study of neurological immune-mediated disorders. TCRdb recomputed calls from the 5' RACE reads with MiXCR, one row per CDR3 protein. The table has tens of thousands of distinct CDR3 sequences, over 5% seen once. Input material: PBMCs. The receptor source for this set is a human donor with multiple sclerosis. The donor label of this sample is uncertain.

This clonotype was recorded at least ten times. This chain joins TRBV12-3 or TRBV12-4 and TRBJ1-3; D not certain. CDR3 length equals 17 residues. V lost 3 bases and J lost 0, with 15 bases in between. The CDR3 DNA follows: TGTGCCAGCAGTTTTATAGACCAGCAAAGCTCTGGAAACACCATATATTTT. It translates to CASSFIDQQSSGNTIYF.

This clonotype was recorded at least ten times. The chain recombines TRBV5-1 with TRBJ1-1, with 8 bases fitting TRBD1. CDR3 length equals 14 residues. The germline gives CDR1 SGHRS, CDR2 YFSETQ. The J segment lost 0 bases and the V segment lost 4 bases, leaving 2 bases of the junction unmatched. The CDR3 nucleotides read TGCGCCAGCAGCAAGGGACAGGTGAACACTGAAGCTTTCTTT. It is translated as CASSKGQVNTEAFF.

The table lists this clonotype with many counts. The V gene is TRBV6-2 or TRBV6-3, the J gene TRBJ1-5, with D possibly matching TRBD1 (5 bases). The germline V and J ends were trimmed by 6 bases and 4 bases, with 7 bases remaining between them. The germline V gene encodes CDR1 MNHEY and CDR2 SVGEGT. The CDR3 spans 12 residues. CDR3 nucleotides: TGTGCCAGCAGAGACAGTAATCAGCCCCAGCATTTT. Translating it yields CASRDSNQPQHF.

At least ten counts were recorded for this clonotype. V usage is TRBV24-1 and J usage is TRBJ1-2; D is undetermined. Germline loops: CDR1 KGHDR, CDR2 SFDVKD. Trimming removed 4 bases at V and 10 bases at J, with 21 bases between. This CDR3 spans 15 amino acids. As DNA, the CDR3 is TGTGCCACCAGTGACCCCGGCAGGAGGCCCTCGTCCTACACCTTC. Encoded protein: CATSDPGRRPSSYTF.

This clonotype has at least ten counts. The genes are TRBV4-2 and TRBJ2-2, with D unclear. V shed 0 bases and J shed 2 bases, with 7 bases lying between them. The CDR3 spans 15 residues. Germline values: CDR1 LGHNA, CDR2 YNFKEQ. The CDR3 DNA follows: TGTGCCAGCAGCCAAGATTCACAAAACACCGGGGAGCTGTTTTTT. Amino acids: CASSQDSQNTGELFF.

CDR3 residues: CASSPQGGTDTQYF. DNA for the CDR3: TGTGCCAGCTCACCACAGGGTGGCACAGATACGCAGTATTTT. The V and J genes are TRBV18 and TRBJ2-3; unclear D gene. V dropped 1 base and J dropped 1 base, with 6 bases sitting between them. This CDR3 is 14 amino acids long. In germline, CDR1 is KGHSH, CDR2 LQKENI.

This clonotype was counted at least ten times. This chain uses TRBV20-1 with TRBJ2-1; 12 nucleotides agree with TRBD2. V was clipped by 6 bases and J by 8 bases; unmatched bases: 8. The CDR3 spans 14 residues. Per the germline V gene, CDR1 is DFQATT and CDR2 is SNEGSKA (reference sequence). DNA for the CDR3: TGCAGTGCACTAGCGGGGGGTTCCGGCGATGAGCAGTTCTTC. It is translated as CSALAGGSGDEQFF.

This clonotype showed up many times. V and J are TRBV29-1 and TRBJ1-5; TRBD1 aligns across 8 bases. This CDR3 has 12 residues. Looked up from germline, CDR1 is SQVTM and CDR2 is ANQGSEA. V was pared by 4 bases and J by 15 bases, with 11 bases of the junction left unmatched. The CDR3 here is CSVGTGPADRHF. For the CDR3, the DNA is TGCAGCGTTGGGACAGGGCCGGCAGATCGGCATTTT.

This clonotype occurred many times. This sequence joins TRBV2 and TRBJ2-2, with 9 bases identical to TRBD2. CDR3 length equals 15 residues. The V gene's germline CDR1 is SNHLY and CDR2 FYNNEI. V lost 5 bases, J lost 4 bases, and 5 bases stayed unmatched. CDR3 coding DNA: TGTGCCAGCAGTTTAGCGGGGGCCTCCACCGGGGAGCTGTTTTTT. Translation: CASSLAGASTGELFF.

This clonotype was observed at least ten times. This chain links TRBV7-3 with TRBJ2-1; 9 bases map to TRBD1. The CDR3 runs to 13 residues. J was trimmed by 6 bases and V by 8 bases; bases with no gene match: 5. CDR1 is SGHTA and CDR2 is FQGTGA in the germline V gene. The CDR3 protein is CASRDREGNEQFF. The CDR3 region has the DNA TGTGCCAGCCGGGACAGGGAAGGCAATGAGCAGTTCTTC.

This clonotype was counted many times. The chain employs TRBV20-1 and TRBJ1-1; D unresolved. This CDR3 contains 13 residues. Germline V lookup: CDR1 DFQATT, CDR2 SNEGSKA (reference sequence). Trimming took off 0 bases at V and 1 base at J, with 6 bases between the two ends. CDR3 nucleotides: TGCAGTGCTAGAGATCACAGGAACACTGAAGCTTTCTTT. Protein: CSARDHRNTEAFF.

This clonotype was recorded at least ten times. The chain couples TRBV20-1 to TRBJ1-2; 7 bases agree with TRBD1. V dropped 3 bases and J dropped 0; count of bases not matched to a gene: 16. Germline loops: CDR1 DFQATT, CDR2 SNEGSKA (reference sequence). CDR3 length: 18 residues. CDR3 coding DNA: TGCAGTGCTAGTGGGTTTTACAGGGGACATTCAGCTAACTATGGCTACACCTTC. Protein sequence: CSASGFYRGHSANYGYTF.

This clonotype occurred many times. This chain links TRBV20-1 with TRBJ1-5; D is unclear. The CDR3 extends over 12 amino acids. Germline CDR1 is DFQATT and CDR2 is SNEGSKA (reference sequence). V was shortened by 5 bases and J by 1 base, with 6 bases between the two germline ends. The CDR3 region has the DNA TGCAGTGCTGGACGGAGCAATCAGCCCCAGCATTTT. Translation: CSAGRSNQPQHF.

This clonotype has ten or more counts. The V and J genes are TRBV15 and TRBJ2-7; D is possibly TRBD2 (6 bases). Trimming took 1 base from V and 5 from J, leaving 15 bases between them. Germline lookup yields CDR1 LNHNV and CDR2 YYDKDF (reference sequence). This CDR3 spans 15 amino acids. CDR3 region: CATSRGQPGLDEQYF. Here the CDR3 DNA reads TGTGCCACCAGCAGAGGGCAACCGGGACTCGACGAGCAGTACTTC.

This clonotype was found many times. The chain is built from TRBV27 and TRBJ1-1; tentative D call: TRBD1 (5 bases). The CDR3 is 16 amino acids. The V and J ends lost 5 bases and 0 bases respectively, with 16 bases between them. Germline CDR1 is MNHEY and CDR2 is SMNVEV (reference sequence). The chain's CDR3 is CASSHRPGRMNTEAFF. Here the CDR3 DNA reads TGTGCCAGCAGTCACCGTCCAGGGAGGATGAACACTGAAGCTTTCTTT.

This clonotype was counted at least ten times. The rearrangement joins TRBV7-8 to TRBJ1-2; maybe TRBD1 (5 bases). V shed 1 base and J shed 0 bases, with 15 bases lying between them. Looked up from germline, CDR1 is SGHVS and CDR2 is FQNEAQ. The CDR3 loop spans 17 amino acids. CDR3 region: CASSLGGWGAANYGYTF. CDR3 nucleotide sequence: TGTGCCAGCAGCTTAGGAGGATGGGGCGCAGCTAACTATGGCTACACCTTC.

This clonotype was counted ten times or more. The chain has TRBV20-1 and TRBJ2-1; 10 nucleotides align to TRBD1. The CDR3 totals 15 residues. V was clipped by 0 bases and J by 8 bases; unmatched bases: 7. Per germline, CDR1 DFQATT and CDR2 SNEGSKA (reference sequence). The CDR3 spells CSARDLDRGGDEQFF. Here the CDR3 DNA reads TGCAGTGCTAGAGATCTGGACAGGGGGGGGGATGAGCAGTTCTTC.

This clonotype was detected many times. The junction does not match germline at one end; this may be a read error. The V and J genes are TRBV4-2 and TRBJ2-3; D possibly corresponds to TRBD2 (5 bases). Germline V gene lookup returns CDR1 LGHNA and CDR2 YNFKEQ. The length of the CDR3 is 14 residues. This chain's CDR3 is CASSQVSSTDTQYF. The CDR3 nucleotides are TGTGCCAGCAGCCAAGTATCTAGCACGGATACGCAGTATTTT.

The sample holds many counts of this clonotype. CDR3 DNA sequence: TGTGCCAGCAGTTTAGGTCTTGGGGCAGGGCCGTTCCACGAGCAGTACTTC. The encoded protein is CASSLGLGAGPFHEQYF. This chain links TRBV12-3 or TRBV12-4 with TRBJ2-7, with a possible D match to TRBD1 (5 bases). The CDR3 runs 17 residues. Trimming cost V 1 base and J 5 bases, with 21 bases left between them.

This clonotype was seen ten or more times. This chain links TRBV6-5 with TRBJ1-6, with 7 bases aligning to TRBD1. CDR3 length equals 15 residues. Germline loops: CDR1 MNHEY, CDR2 SVGAGI. V shed 6 bases, J shed 5 bases, and the junction held 7 bases outside the gene matches. The DNA for the CDR3 is TGTGCCAGCAGAGGCCAGGGGACAGATAATTCACCCCTCCACTTT. This encodes CASRGQGTDNSPLHF.

This clonotype was seen ten or more times. This chain links TRBV7-2 with TRBJ2-1; 8 nucleotides agree with TRBD2. J gave up 8 bases and V 4 bases, and 7 bases lay outside the gene matches. Germline CDR1 and CDR2: SGHTA and FQGNSA. This CDR3 spans 14 amino acids. In nucleotides, the CDR3 is TGTGCCAGCAGCTCTGTCCGGGGGGGGCATGAGCAGTTCTTC. This translates into CASSSVRGGHEQFF.